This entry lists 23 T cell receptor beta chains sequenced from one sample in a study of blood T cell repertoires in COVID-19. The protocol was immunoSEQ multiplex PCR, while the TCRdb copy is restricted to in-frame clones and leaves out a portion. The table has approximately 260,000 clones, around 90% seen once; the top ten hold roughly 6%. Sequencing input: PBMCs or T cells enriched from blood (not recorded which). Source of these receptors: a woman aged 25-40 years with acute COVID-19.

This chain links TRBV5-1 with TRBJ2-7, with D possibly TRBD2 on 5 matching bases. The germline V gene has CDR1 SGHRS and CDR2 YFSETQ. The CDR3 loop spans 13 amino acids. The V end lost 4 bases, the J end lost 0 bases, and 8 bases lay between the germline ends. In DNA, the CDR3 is TGCGCCAGCAGCACGGGGAGCTCCTACGAGCAGTACTTC. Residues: CASSTGSSYEQYF.

Here the CDR3 reads CASSGGLAGGTGELFF. As DNA, the CDR3 is TGTGCCAGCAGCGGGGGACTAGCGGGAGGCACCGGGGAGCTGTTTTTT. The chain employs TRBV7-9 and TRBJ2-2, with 15 bases lining up with TRBD2. The germline V gene has CDR1 SEHNR and CDR2 FQNEAQ (reference sequence). CDR3 length equals 16 residues. V trimming: 5 bases; J trimming: 4 bases; junction bases outside the gene matches: 2.

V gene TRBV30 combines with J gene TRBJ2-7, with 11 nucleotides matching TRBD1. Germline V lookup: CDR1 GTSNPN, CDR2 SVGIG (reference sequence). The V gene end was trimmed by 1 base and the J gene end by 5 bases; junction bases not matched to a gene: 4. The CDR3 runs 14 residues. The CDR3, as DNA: TGTGCCTGGAGTGCGGGACAGGGGGTCGACGAGCAGTACTTC. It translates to CAWSAGQGVDEQYF.

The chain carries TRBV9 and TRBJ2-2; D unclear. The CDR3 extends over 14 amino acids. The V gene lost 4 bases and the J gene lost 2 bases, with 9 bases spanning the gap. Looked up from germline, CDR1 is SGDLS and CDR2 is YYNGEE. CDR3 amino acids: CASSRRSNTGELFF. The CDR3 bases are TGTGCCAGCAGCCGTAGAAGTAACACCGGGGAGCTGTTTTTT. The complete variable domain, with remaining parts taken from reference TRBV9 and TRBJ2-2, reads DSGVTQTPKHLITATGQRVTLRCSPRSGDLSVYWYQQSLDQGLQFLIQYYNGEERAKGNILERFSAQQFPDLHSELNLSSLELGDSALYFCASSRRSNTGELFFGEGSRLTVL.

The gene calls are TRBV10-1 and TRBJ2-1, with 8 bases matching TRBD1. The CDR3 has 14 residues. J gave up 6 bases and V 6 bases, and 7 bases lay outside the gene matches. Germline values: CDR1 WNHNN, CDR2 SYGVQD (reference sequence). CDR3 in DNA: TGCGCCAGCAGGAACGGGACAGGATCCAATGAGCAGTTCTTC. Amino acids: CASRNGTGSNEQFF.

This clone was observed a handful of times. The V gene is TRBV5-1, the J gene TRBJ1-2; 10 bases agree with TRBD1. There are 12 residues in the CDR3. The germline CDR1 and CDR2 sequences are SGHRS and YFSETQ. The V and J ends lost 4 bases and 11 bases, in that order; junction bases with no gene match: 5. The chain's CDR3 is CASSPQDRGYTF. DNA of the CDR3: TGCGCCAGCAGCCCACAGGACAGGGGGTACACCTTC.

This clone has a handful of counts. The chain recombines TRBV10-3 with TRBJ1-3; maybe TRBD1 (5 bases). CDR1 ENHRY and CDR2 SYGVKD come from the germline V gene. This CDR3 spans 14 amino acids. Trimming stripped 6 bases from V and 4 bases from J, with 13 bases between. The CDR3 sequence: CAIRTTGSGNTIYF. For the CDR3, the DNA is TGTGCCATCAGAACTACAGGATCAGGAAACACCATATATTTT.

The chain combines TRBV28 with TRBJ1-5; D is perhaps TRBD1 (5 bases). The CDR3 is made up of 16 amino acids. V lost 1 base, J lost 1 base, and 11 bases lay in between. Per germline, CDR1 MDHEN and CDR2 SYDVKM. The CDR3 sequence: CASSLYTGESNQPQHF. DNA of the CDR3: TGTGCCAGCAGTTTATATACGGGGGAGAGCAATCAGCCCCAGCATTTT.

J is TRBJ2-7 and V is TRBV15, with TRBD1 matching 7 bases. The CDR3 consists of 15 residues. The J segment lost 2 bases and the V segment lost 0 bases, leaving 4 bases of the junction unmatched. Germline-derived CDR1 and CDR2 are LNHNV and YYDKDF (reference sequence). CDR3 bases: TGTGCCACCAGCAGAGAAAGACAGGGCGCCTACGAGCAGTACTTC. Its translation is CATSRERQGAYEQYF.

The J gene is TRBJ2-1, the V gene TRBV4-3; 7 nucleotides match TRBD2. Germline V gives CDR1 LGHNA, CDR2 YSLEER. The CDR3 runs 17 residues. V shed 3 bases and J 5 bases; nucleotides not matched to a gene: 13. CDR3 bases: TGCGCCAGCAGCCAGGCCACTGGGGGGGAGCGGGACAATGAGCAGTTCTTC. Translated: CASSQATGGERDNEQFF.

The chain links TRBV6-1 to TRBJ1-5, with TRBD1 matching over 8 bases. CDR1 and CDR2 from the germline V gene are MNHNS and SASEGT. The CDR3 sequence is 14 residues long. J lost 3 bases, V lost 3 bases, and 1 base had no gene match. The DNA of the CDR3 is TGTGCCAGCAGTGAGGGACAGGCCAATCAGCCCCAGCATTTT. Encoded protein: CASSEGQANQPQHF.

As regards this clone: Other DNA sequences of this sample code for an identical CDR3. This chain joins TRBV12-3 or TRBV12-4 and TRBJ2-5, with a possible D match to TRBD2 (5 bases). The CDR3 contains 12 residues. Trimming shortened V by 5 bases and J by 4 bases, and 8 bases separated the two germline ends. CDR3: CASSPRGETQYF. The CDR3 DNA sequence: TGTGCCAGCAGTCCCCGGGGAGAGACCCAGTACTTC.

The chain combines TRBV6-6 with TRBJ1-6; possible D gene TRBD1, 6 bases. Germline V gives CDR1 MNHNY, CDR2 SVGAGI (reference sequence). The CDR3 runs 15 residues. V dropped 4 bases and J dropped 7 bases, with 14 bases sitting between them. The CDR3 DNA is TGTGCCAGCAGTTTAGGGACACCGGGGAATTCACCCCTCCACTTT. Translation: CASSLGTPGNSPLHF.

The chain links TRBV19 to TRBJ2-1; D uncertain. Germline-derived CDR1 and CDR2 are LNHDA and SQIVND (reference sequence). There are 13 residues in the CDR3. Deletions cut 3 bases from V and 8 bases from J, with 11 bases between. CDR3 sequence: CASSIGSPHEQFF. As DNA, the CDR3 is TGTGCCAGTAGTATCGGGTCTCCCCATGAGCAGTTCTTC.

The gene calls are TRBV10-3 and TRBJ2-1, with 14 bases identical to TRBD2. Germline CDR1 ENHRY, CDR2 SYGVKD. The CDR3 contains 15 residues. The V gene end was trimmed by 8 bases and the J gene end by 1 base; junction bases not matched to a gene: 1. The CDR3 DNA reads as TGTGCCATCGGGACTAGCGGGAGATCCTACAATGAGCAGTTCTTC. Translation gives CAIGTSGRSYNEQFF.

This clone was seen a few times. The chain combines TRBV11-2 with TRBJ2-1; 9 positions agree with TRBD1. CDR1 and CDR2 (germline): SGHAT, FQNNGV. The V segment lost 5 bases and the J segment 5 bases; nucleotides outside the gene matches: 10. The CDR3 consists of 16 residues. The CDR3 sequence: CASSPRGRTGDNEQFF. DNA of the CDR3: TGTGCCAGCAGCCCTAGGGGGCGGACAGGGGACAATGAGCAGTTCTTC.

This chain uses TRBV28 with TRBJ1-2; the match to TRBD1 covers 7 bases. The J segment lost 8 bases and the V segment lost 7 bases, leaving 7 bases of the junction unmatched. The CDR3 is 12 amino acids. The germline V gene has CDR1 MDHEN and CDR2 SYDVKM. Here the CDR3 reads CASMPGGFGYTF. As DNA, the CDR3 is TGTGCCAGCATGCCAGGGGGGTTCGGCTACACCTTC.

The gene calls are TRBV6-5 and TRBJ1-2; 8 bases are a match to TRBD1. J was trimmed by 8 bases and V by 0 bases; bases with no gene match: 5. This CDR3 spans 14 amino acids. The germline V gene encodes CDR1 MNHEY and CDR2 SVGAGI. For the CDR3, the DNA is TGTGCCAGCAGTTACTCCGAAGGGACAGGCGGCTACACCTTC. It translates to CASSYSEGTGGYTF.

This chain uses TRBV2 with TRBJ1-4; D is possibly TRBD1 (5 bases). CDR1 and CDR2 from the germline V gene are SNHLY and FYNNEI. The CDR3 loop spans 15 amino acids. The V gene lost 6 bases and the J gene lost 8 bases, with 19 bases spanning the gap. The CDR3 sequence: CASRPLGGVREKLFF. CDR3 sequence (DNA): TGTGCCAGCAGACCGTTGGGGGGAGTGAGGGAAAAACTGTTTTTT.

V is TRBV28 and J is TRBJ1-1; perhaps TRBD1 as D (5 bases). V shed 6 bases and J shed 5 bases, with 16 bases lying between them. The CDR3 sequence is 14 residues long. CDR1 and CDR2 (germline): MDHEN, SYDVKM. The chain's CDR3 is CASRIDSSPTEAFF. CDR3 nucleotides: TGTGCCAGCAGGATAGACAGTAGTCCTACTGAAGCTTTCTTT.

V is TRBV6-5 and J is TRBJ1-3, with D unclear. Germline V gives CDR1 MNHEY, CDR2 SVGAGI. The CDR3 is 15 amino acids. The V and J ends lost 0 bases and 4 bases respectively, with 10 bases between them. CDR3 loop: CASSYSRISGNTIYF. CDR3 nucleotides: TGTGCCAGCAGTTACTCGCGGATTTCGGGAAACACCATATATTTT.

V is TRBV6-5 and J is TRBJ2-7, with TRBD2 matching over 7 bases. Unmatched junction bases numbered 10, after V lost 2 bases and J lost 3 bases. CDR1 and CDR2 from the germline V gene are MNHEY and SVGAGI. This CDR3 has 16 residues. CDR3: CASSYGGGLRNYEQYF. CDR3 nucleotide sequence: TGTGCCAGCAGTTACGGGGGGGGACTAAGAAACTACGAGCAGTACTTC.

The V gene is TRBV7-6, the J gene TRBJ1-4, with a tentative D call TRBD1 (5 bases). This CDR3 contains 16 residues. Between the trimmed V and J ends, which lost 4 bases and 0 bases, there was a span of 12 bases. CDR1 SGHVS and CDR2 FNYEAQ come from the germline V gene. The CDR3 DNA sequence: TGTGCCAGCAGCTCCGAAGGGGTAACAACTAATGAAAAACTGTTTTTT. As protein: CASSSEGVTTNEKLFF.